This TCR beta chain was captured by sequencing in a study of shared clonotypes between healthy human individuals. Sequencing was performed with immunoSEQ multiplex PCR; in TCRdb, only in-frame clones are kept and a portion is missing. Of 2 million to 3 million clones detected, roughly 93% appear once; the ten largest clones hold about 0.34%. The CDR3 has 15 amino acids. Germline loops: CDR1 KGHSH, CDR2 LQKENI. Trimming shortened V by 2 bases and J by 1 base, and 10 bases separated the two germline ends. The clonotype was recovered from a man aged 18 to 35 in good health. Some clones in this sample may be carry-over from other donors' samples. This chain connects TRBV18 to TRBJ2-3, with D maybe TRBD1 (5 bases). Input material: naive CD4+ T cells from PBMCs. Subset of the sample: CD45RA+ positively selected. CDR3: CASSPTQAGTDTQYF. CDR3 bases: TGTGCCAGCTCACCAACACAGGCCGGCACAGATACGCAGTATTTT.